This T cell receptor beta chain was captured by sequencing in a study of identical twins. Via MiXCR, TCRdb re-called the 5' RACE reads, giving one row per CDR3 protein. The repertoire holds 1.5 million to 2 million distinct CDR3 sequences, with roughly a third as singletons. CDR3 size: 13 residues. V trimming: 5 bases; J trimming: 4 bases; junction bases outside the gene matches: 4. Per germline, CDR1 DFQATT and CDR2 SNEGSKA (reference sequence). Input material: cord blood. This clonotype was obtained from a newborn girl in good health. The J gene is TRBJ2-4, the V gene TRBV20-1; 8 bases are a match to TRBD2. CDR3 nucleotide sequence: TGCAGTGCTCTGAGCGGGGGAAAAAACATTCAGTACTTC. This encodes CSALSGGKNIQYF.